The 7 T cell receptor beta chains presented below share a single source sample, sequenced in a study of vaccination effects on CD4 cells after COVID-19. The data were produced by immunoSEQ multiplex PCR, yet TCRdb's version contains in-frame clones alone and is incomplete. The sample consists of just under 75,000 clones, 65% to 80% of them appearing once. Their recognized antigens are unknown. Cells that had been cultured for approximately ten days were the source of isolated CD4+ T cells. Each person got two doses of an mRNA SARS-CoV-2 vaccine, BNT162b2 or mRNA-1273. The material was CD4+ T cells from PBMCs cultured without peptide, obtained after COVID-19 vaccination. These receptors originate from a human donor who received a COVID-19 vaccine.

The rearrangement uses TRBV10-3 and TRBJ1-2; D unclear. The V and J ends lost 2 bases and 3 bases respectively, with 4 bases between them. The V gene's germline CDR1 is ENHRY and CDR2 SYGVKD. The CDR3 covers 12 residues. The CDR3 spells CAISEIDYGYTF. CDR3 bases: TGTGCCATCAGTGAGATAGACTATGGCTACACCTTC.

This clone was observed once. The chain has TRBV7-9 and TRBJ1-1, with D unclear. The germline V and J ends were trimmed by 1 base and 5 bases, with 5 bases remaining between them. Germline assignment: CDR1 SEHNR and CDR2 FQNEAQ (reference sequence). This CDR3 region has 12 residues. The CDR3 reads CASSLEQTEAFF. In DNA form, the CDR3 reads TGTGCCAGCAGCTTAGAGCAGACTGAAGCTTTCTTT.

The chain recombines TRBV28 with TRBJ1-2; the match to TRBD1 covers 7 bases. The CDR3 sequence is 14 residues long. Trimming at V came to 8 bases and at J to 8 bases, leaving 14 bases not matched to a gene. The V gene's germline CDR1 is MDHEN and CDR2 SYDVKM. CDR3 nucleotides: TGTGCCAGCGGTGATCAGGGGGATTTCGAAGGCTACACCTTC. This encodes CASGDQGDFEGYTF.

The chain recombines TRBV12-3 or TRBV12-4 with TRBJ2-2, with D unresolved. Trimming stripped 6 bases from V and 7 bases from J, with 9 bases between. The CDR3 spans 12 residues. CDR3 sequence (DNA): TGTGCCAGCAGCCCTATGGTCGGGGAGCTGTTTTTT. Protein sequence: CASSPMVGELFF.

The CDR3 loop is CASSLPRDSQETQYF. In DNA, the CDR3 is TGTGCCAGCAGCTTGCCCCGAGACAGCCAGGAGACCCAGTACTTC. The chain employs TRBV5-6 and TRBJ2-5, with D possibly matching TRBD1 (5 bases). The CDR3 extends over 15 amino acids. Germline values: CDR1 SGHDT, CDR2 YYEEEE. Trimming shortened V by 1 base and J by 5 bases, and 15 bases separated the two germline ends.

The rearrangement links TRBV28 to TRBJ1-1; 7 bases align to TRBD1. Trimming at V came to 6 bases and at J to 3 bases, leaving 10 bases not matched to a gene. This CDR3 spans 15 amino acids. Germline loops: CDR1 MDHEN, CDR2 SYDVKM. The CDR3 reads CASRRAQGSDTEAFF. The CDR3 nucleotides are TGTGCCAGCAGGCGCGCACAGGGGTCGGACACTGAAGCTTTCTTT.

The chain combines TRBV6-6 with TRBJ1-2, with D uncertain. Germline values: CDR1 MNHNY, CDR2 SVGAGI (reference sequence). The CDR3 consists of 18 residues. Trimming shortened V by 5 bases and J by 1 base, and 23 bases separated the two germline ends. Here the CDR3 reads CASSQPFARGTLNYGYTF. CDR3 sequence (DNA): TGTGCCAGCAGTCAACCCTTCGCCCGGGGTACCCTTAACTATGGCTACACCTTC.